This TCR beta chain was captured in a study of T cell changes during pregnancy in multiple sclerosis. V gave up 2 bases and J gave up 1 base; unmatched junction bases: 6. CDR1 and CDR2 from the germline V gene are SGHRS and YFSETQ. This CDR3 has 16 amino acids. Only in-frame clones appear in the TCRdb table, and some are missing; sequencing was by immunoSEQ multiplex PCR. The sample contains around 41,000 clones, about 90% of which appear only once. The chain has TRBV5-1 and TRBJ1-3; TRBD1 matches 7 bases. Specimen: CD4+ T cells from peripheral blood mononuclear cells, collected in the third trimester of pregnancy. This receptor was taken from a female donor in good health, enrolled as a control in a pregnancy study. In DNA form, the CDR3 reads TGCGCCAGCAGCTTCCGCCCGACAGGGTCTGGAAACACCATATATTTT. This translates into CASSFRPTGSGNTIYF.